This T cell receptor (beta chain) was recorded in a study of T-cell memory formation after mild COVID-19. Study details: TCR clustering was largely donor specific.

TCRdb redid the calling of the 5' RACE reads with MiXCR, one entry per CDR3 protein. This table has some 310,000 distinct CDR3 sequences, roughly 20% appearing once. V was shortened by 1 base and J by 1 base, with 17 bases between the two germline ends. Germline lookup yields CDR1 MGHRA and CDR2 YSYEKL. This CDR3 spans 18 amino acids. Study-wide results and limits: The appearance of some responding clones in pre-infection memory suggested that cross-reactive memory joined. Contracting CD4+ clones lay largely in CM and EM, with CD8+ ones residing in EMRA.

Comment on this clonotype: Its matching antigen is unknown.

The specimen was PBMCs or a T cell subset sorted from them (not recorded which). The TCR comes from a man aged 18 to 30 who had mild COVID-19 (a few samples of this study predate the infection). Cell type and time point are not known. The rearrangement uses TRBV4-1 and TRBJ2-1, with D perhaps matching TRBD2 (6 bases). CDR3 in DNA: TGCGCCAGCAGCCAAGGGGTTGCGGGGATTCTATCCTACAATGAGCAGTTCTTC. As protein: CASSQGVAGILSYNEQFF.